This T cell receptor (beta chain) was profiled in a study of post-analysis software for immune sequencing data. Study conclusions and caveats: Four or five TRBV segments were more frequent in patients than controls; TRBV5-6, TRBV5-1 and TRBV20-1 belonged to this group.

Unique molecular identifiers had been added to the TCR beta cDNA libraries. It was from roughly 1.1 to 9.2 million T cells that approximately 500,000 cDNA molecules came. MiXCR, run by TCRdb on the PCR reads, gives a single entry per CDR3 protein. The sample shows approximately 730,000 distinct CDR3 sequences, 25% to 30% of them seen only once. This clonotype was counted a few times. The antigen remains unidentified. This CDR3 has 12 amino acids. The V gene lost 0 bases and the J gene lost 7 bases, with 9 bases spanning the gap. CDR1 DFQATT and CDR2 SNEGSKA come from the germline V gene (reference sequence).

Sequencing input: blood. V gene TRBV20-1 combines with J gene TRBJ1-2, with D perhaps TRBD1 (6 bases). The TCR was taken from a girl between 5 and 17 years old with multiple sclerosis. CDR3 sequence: CSARDQGSGYTF. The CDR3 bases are TGCAGTGCTAGAGACCAGGGGTCTGGCTACACCTTC.